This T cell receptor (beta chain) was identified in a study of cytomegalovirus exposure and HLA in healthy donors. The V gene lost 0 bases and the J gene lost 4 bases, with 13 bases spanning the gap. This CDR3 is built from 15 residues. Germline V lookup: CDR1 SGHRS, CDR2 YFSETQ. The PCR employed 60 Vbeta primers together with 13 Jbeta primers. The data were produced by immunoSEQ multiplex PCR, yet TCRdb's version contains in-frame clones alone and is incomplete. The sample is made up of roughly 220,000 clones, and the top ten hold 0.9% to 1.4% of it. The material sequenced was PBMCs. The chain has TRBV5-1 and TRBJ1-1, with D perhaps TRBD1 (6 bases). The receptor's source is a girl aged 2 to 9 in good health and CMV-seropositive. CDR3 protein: CASSLAVTGATEAFF. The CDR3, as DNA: TGCGCCAGCAGCTTGGCCGTGACAGGAGCCACTGAAGCTTTCTTT.